This T cell receptor beta chain was identified during a study of CD8+ T cells in alopecia areata. Study-level information: Oral tofacitinib, 5 to 10 mg twice daily, was given in an open-label trial.

This clone was counted a single time. What it binds is not known. The V and J ends lost 4 bases and 6 bases respectively, with 21 bases between them. Germline V gives CDR1 SQVTM, CDR2 ANQGSEA. This CDR3 contains 15 residues. The study, taken as a whole, reports: Normal skin's resident alphabeta T cells are sequenced alongside lesional scalp T cells. Mice gave a clearer picture of TCR sharing than patients did, possibly for HLA-related reasons.

cDNA serving as the sequencing template came from extracted, reverse transcribed RNA. TCRdb keeps only in-frame clones here, not all; method: immunoSEQ multiplex PCR. The data contain more than 85,000 clones, 35% to 45% of them singletons. The rearrangement links TRBV29-1 to TRBJ2-5; D might be TRBD1 or TRBD2, each matching 5 bases. Sequencing was done on a sample of CD4+ T cells sorted from blood. The receptor was isolated from a human donor with alopecia areata. CDR3 loop: CSVGEGLGVGQTQYF. DNA for the CDR3: TGCAGCGTTGGAGAGGGGCTCGGGGTTGGCCAGACCCAGTACTTC.